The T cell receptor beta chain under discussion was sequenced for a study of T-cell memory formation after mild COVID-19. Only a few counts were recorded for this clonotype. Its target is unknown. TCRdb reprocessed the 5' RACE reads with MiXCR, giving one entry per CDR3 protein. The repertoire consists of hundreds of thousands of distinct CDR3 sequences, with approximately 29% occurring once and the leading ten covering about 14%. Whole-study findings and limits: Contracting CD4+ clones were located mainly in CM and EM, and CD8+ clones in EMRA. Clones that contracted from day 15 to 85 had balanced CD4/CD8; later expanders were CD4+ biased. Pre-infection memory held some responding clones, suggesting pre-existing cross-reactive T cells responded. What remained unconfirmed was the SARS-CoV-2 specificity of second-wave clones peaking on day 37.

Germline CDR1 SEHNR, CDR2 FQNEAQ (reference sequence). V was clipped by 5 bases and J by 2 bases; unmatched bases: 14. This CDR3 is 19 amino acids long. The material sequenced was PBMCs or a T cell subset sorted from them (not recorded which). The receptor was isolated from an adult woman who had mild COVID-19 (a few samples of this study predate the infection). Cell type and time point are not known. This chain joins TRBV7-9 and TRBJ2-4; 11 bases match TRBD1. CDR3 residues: CASSLKTGQGASTKNIQYF. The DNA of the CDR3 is TGTGCCAGCAGCCTCAAAACCGGACAGGGGGCGTCTACCAAAAACATTCAGTACTTC. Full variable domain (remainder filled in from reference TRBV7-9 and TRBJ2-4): DTGVSQNPRHKITKRGQNVTFRCDPISEHNRLYWYRQTLGQGPEFLTYFQNEAQLEKSRLLSDRFSAERPKGSFSTLEIQRTEQGDSAMYLCASSLKTGQGASTKNIQYFGAGTRLSVL.